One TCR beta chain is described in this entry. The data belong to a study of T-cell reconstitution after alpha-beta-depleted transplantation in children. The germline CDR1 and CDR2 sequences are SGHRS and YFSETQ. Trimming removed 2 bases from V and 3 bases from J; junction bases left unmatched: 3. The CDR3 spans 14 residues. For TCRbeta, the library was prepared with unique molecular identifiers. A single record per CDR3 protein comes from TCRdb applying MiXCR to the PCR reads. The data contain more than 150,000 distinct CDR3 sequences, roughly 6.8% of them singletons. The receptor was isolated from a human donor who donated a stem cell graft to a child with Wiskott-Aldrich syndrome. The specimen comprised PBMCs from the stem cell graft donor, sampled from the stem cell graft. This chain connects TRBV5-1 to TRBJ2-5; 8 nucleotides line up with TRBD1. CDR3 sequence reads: CASSLGTGEETQYF. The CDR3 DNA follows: TGCGCCAGCAGCTTAGGGACAGGAGAAGAGACCCAGTACTTC.